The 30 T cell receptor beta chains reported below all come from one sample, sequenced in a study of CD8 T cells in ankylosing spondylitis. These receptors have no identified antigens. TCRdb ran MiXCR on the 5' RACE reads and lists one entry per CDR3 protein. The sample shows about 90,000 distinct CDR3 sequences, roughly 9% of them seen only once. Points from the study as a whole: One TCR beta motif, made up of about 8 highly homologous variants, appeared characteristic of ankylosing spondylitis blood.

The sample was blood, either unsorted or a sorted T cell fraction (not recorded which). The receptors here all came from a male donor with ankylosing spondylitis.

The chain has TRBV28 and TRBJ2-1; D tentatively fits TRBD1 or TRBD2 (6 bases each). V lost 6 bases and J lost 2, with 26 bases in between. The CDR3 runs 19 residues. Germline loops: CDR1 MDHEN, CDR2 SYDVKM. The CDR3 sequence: CASSSDTSGGGPTYNEQFF. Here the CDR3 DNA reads TGTGCCAGCAGCTCGGATACCTCCGGGGGCGGGCCGACCTACAATGAGCAGTTCTTC.

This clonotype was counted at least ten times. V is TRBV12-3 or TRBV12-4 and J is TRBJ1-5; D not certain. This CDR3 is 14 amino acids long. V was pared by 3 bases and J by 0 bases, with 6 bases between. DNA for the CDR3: TGTGCCAGCAGTTTCCTGGGTAGCAATCAGCCCCAGCATTTT. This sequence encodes CASSFLGSNQPQHF.

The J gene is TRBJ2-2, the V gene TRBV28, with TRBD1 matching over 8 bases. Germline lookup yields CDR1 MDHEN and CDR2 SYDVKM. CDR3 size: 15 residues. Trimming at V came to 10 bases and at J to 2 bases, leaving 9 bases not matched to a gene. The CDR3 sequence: CATSGQGYNTGELFF. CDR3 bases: TGTGCCACCTCCGGACAGGGATATAACACCGGGGAGCTGTTTTTT. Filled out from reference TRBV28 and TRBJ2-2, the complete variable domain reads DVKVTQSSRYLVKRTGEKVFLECVQDMDHENMFWYRQDPGLGLRLIYFSYDVKMKEKGDIPEGYSVSREKKERFSLILESASTNQTSMYLCATSGQGYNTGELFFGEGSRLTVL.

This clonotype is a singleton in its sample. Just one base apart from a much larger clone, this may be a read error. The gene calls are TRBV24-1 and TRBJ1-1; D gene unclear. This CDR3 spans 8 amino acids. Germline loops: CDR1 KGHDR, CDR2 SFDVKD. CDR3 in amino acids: CATKDLVF. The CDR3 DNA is TGTGCCACCAAGGACCTGGTGTTT.

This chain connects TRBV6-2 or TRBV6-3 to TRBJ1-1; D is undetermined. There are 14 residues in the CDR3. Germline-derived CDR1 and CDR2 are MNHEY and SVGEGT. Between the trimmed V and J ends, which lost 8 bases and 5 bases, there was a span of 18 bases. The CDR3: CASYRPAGITEAFF. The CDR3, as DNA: TGTGCCAGCTACCGTCCAGCGGGAATAACTGAAGCTTTCTTT.

The CDR3 region is CASSPGQGGQETQYF. The CDR3 DNA reads TGCGCCAGCAGCCCTGGACAGGGAGGACAAGAGACCCAGTACTTC. The chain uses TRBV4-1 and TRBJ2-5; TRBD1 agrees at 8 bases. The germline gives CDR1 MGHRA, CDR2 YSYEKL. The CDR3 runs to 15 residues. The trim removed 4 bases at V and 2 bases at J, leaving 6 bases unmatched.

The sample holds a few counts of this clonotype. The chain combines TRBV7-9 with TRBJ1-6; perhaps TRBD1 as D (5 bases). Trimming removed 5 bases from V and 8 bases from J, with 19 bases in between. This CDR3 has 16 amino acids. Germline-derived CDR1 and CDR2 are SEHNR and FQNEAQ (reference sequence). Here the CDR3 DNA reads TGTGCCAGCAGCCCCGCATACGGGGGGACGGATTCACCCCTCCACTTT. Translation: CASSPAYGGTDSPLHF.

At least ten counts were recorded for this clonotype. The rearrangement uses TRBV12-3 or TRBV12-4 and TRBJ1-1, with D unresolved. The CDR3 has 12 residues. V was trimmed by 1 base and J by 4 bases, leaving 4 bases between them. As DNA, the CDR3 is TGTGCCAGCAGTTTAGGAGTCACTGAAGCTTTCTTT. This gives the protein CASSLGVTEAFF.

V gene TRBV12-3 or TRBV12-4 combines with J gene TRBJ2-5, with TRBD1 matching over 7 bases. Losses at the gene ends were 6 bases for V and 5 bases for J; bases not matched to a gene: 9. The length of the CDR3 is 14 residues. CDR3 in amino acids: CASSSDRRIETQYF. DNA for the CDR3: TGTGCCAGCAGCTCGGACAGGAGGATTGAGACCCAGTACTTC.

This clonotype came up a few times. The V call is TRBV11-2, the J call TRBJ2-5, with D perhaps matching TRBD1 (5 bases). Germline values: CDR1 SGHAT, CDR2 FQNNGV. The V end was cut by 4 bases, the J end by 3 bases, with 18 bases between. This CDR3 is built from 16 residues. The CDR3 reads CASSSYPAQGEETQYF. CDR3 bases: TGTGCCAGCAGCTCTTACCCCGCCCAGGGCGAAGAGACCCAGTACTTC.

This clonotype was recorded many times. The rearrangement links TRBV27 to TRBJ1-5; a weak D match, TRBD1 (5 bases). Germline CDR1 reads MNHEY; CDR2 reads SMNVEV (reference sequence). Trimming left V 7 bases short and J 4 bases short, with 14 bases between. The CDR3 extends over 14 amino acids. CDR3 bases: TGTGCCAGCAAACAACCAGGGCCTAATCAGCCCCAGCATTTT. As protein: CASKQPGPNQPQHF.

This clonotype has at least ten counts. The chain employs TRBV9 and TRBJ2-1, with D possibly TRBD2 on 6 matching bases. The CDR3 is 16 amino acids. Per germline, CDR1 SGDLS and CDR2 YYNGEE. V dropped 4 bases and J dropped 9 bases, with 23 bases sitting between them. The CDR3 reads CASSPWTKPDFGEQFF. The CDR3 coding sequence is TGTGCCAGCAGCCCCTGGACTAAGCCGGATTTCGGTGAGCAGTTCTTC.

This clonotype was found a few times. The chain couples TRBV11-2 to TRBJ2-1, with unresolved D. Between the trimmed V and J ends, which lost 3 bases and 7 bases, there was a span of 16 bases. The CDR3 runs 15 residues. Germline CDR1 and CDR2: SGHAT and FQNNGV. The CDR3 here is CASSLPFGLKNEQFF. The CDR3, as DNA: TGTGCCAGCAGCTTGCCATTTGGGCTCAAGAATGAGCAGTTCTTC.

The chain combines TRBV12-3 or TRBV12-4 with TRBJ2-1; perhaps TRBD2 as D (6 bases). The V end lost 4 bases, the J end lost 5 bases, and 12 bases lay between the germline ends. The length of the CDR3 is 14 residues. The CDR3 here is CASSSGLLHNEQFF. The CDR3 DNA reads TGTGCCAGCAGTTCGGGACTCCTACACAATGAGCAGTTCTTC.

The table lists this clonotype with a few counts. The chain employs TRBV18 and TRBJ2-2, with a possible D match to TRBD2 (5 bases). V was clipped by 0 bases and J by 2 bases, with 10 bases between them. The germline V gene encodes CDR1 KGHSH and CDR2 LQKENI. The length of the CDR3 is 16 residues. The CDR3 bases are TGTGCCAGCTCACCACCGAGGGTAGGAAACACCGGGGAGCTGTTTTTT. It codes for CASSPPRVGNTGELFF. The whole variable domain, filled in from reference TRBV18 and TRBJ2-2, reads NAGVMQNPRHLVRRRGQEARLRCSPMKGHSHVYWYRQLPEEGLKFMVYLQKENIIDESGMPKERFSAEFPKEGPSILRIQQVVRGDSAAYFCASSPPRVGNTGELFFGEGSRLTVL.

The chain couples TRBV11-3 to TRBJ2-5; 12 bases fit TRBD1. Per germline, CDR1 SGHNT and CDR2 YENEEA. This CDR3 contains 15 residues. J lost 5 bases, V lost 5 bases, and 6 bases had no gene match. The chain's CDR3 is CASSLGQGASETQYF. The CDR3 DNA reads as TGTGCCAGCAGCCTGGGACAGGGGGCGTCGGAGACCCAGTACTTC. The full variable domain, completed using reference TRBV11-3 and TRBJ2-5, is EAGVVQSPRYKIIEKKQPVAFWCNPISGHNTLYWYLQNLGQGPELLIRYENEEAVDDSQLPKDRFSAERLKGVDSTLKIQPAELGDSAVYLCASSLGQGASETQYFGPGTRLLVL.

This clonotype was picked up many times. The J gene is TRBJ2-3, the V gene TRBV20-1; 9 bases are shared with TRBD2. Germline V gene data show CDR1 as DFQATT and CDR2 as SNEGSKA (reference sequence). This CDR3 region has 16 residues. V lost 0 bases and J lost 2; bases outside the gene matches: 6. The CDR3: CSARDWEREVTDTQYF. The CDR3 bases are TGCAGTGCTAGAGATTGGGAGCGGGAGGTCACAGATACGCAGTATTTT.

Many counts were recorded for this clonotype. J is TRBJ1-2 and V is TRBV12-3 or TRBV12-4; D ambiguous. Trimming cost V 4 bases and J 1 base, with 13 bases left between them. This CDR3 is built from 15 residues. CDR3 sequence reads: CASSSIVSLNYGYTF. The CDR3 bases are TGTGCCAGCAGTTCAATTGTATCTCTTAACTATGGCTACACCTTC.

DNA of the CDR3: TGTGCCAGCAGTTTATCCTCCCCGCAGTACGATGGCTACACCTTC. It translates to CASSLSSPQYDGYTF. The chain links TRBV27 to TRBJ1-2; D unclear. Trimming shortened V by 0 bases and J by 6 bases, and 14 bases separated the two germline ends. Germline assignment: CDR1 MNHEY and CDR2 SMNVEV (reference sequence). The length of the CDR3 is 15 residues.

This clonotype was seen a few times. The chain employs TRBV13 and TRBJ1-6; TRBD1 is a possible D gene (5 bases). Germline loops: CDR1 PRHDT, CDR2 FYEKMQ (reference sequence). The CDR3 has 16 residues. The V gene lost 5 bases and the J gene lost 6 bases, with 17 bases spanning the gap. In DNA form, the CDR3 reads TGTGCCAGCAGCCCTCTCGGGCAGGGTTTTAATTCACCCCTCCACTTT. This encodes CASSPLGQGFNSPLHF.

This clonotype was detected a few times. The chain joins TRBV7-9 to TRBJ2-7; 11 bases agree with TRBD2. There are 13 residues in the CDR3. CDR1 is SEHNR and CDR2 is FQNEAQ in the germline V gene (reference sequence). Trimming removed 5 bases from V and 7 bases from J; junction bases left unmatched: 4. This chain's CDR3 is CASSELAGGEQYV. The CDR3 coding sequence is TGTGCCAGCAGCGAGCTAGCGGGGGGAGAGCAGTACGTC.

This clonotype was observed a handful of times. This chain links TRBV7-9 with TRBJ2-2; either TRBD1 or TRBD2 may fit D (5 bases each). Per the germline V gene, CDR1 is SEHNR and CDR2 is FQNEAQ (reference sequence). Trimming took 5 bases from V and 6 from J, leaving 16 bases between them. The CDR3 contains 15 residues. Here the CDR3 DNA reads TGTGCCAGCAGCCAGAGGGACCCCCCTGCCGGGGAGCTGTTTTTT. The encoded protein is CASSQRDPPAGELFF. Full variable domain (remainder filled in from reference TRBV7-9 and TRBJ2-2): DTGVSQNPRHKITKRGQNVTFRCDPISEHNRLYWYRQTLGQGPEFLTYFQNEAQLEKSRLLSDRFSAERPKGSFSTLEIQRTEQGDSAMYLCASSQRDPPAGELFFGEGSRLTVL.

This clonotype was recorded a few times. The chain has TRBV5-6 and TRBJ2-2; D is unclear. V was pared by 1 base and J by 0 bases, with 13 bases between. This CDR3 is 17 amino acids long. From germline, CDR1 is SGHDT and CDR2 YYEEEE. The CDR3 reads CASSLIYLHSNTGELFF. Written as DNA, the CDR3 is TGTGCCAGCAGCTTGATTTACCTCCATTCGAACACCGGGGAGCTGTTTTTT. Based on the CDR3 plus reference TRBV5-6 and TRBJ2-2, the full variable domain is DAGVTQSPTHLIKTRGQQVTLRCSPKSGHDTVSWYQQALGQGPQFIFQYYEEEERQRGNFPDRFSGHQFPNYSSELNVNALLLGDSALYLCASSLIYLHSNTGELFFGEGSRLTVL.

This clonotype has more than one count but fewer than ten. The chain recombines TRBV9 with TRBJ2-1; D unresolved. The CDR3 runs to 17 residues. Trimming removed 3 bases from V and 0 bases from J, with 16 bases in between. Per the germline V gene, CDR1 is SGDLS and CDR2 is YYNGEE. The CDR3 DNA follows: TGTGCCAGCAGCGAAGTACGAGGCCTCTCCTCCTACAATGAGCAGTTCTTC. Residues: CASSEVRGLSSYNEQFF.

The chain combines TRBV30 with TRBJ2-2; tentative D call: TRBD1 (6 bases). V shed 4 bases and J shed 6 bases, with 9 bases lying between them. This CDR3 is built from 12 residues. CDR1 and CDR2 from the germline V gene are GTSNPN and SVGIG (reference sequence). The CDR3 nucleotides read TGTGCCTGGACACAGGGTGCCGGGGAGCTGTTTTTT. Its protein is CAWTQGAGELFF. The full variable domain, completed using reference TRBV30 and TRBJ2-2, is SQTIHQWPATLVQPVGSPLSLECTVEGTSNPNLYWYRQAAGRGLQLLFYSVGIGQISSEVPQNLSASRPQDRQFILSSKKLLLSDSGFYLCAWTQGAGELFFGEGSRLTVL.

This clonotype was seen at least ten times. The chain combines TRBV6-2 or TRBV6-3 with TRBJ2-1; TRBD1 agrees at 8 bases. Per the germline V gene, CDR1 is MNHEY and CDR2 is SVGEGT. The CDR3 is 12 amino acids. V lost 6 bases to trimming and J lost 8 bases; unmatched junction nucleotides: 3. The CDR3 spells CASSQTGDEQFF. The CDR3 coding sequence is TGTGCCAGCAGCCAGACAGGGGATGAGCAGTTCTTC.

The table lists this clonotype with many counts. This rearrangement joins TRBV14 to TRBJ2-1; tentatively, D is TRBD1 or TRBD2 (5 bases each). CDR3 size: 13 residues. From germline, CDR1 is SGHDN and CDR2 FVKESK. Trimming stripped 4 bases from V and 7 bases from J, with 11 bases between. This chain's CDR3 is CASSPRGVNEQFF. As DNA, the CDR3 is TGTGCCAGCAGCCCAAGAGGGGTAAATGAGCAGTTCTTC.

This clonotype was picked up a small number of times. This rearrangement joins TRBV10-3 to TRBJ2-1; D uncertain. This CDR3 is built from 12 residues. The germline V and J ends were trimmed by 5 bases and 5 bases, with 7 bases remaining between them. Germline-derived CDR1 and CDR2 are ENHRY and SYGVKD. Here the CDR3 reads CAISWPDNEQFF. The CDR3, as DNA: TGTGCCATCAGTTGGCCCGACAATGAGCAGTTCTTC.

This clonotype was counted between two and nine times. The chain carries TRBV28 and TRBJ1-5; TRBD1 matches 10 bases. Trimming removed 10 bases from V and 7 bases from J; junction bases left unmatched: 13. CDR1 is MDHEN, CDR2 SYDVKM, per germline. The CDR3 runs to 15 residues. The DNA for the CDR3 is TGTGCCACCGAGGGGGGACAGGGGTTAACGCAGCCCCAGCATTTT. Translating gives CATEGGQGLTQPQHF.

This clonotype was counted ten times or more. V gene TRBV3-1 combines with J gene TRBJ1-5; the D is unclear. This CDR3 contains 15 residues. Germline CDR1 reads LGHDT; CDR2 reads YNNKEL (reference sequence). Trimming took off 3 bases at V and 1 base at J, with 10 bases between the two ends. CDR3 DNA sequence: TGTGCCAGCAGCCAGAGGGAGAAAAGCAATCAGCCCCAGCATTTT. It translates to CASSQREKSNQPQHF.